Shown below are 12 T cell receptor beta chains from a single sample sequenced in a study of molecular identifiers for immune sequencing clone quantification. TCRdb reanalysed the PCR reads using MiXCR and keeps one entry per CDR3 protein. Among some 680,000 distinct CDR3 sequences listed, 25% were seen once. The sequenced sample was naive CD8+ T cells from blood, with Jurkat cell RNA spiked in. Subset defined: FACS-sorted CD8+CD4-CCR7+CD45RA+ naive T cells. Every receptor here comes from a human donor in good health. Some libraries in this study had Jurkat cell RNA spiked in.

This clonotype was observed a few times. This may come from a read error, since a much larger clone is one base off. The CDR3 loop is CASSHRGRNQPQHF. DNA for the CDR3: TGTGCCAGCAGTCACAGGGGGAGGAATCAGCCCCAGCATTTT. The chain carries TRBV27 and TRBJ1-5; TRBD1 matches 8 bases. Germline values: CDR1 MNHEY, CDR2 SMNVEV (reference sequence). The V and J ends lost 5 bases and 4 bases, in that order; junction bases with no gene match: 4. The CDR3 runs 14 residues.

This clonotype was observed a few times. This chain joins TRBV19 and TRBJ1-2, with D perhaps TRBD1 (5 bases). Between the trimmed V and J ends, which lost 3 bases and 4 bases, there was a span of 15 bases. The CDR3 has 15 residues. CDR1 is LNHDA and CDR2 is SQIVND in the germline V gene (reference sequence). CDR3 in DNA: TGTGCCAGTAGTATGGAGACGGGGCAAGGCTATGGCTACACCTTC. Amino acids: CASSMETGQGYGYTF. Using reference TRBV19 and TRBJ1-2 for the parts outside the CDR3, the full variable domain is DGGITQSPKYLFRKEGQNVTLSCEQNLNHDAMYWYRQDPGQGLRLIYYSQIVNDFQKGDIAEGYSVSREKKESFPLTVTSAQKNPTAFYLCASSMETGQGYGYTFGSGTRLTVV.

On this clonotype: This may be a read error, as it is one base from a much larger clone. This CDR3 is CASSNPTGVSQPQHF. In DNA, the CDR3 is TGTGCCAGCAGCAACCCGACAGGGGTCAGTCAGCCCCAGCATTTT. The chain combines TRBV7-8 with TRBJ1-5; 8 nucleotides line up with TRBD1. J was trimmed by 6 bases and V by 5 bases; bases with no gene match: 9. This CDR3 comprises 15 residues. The germline gives CDR1 SGHVS, CDR2 FQNEAQ.

In its sample, this clonotype was seen a few times. The chain employs TRBV6-1 and TRBJ1-5; D not certain. The V and J ends lost 3 bases and 4 bases respectively, with 16 bases between them. This CDR3 region has 16 residues. Germline V gene data show CDR1 as MNHNS and CDR2 as SASEGT. In DNA, the CDR3 is TGTGCCAGCAGTGAGGTTTCGGGCCCTAGGAATCAGCCCCAGCATTTT. Translation gives CASSEVSGPRNQPQHF.

In its sample, this clonotype was seen many times. The chain combines TRBV6-1 with TRBJ1-1, with unresolved D. The CDR3 has 14 residues. Trimming pared 1 base from V and 6 bases from J, leaving 12 bases between. Germline assignment: CDR1 MNHNS and CDR2 SASEGT. CDR3: CASSEVPGPPEAFF. CDR3 bases: TGTGCCAGCAGTGAAGTGCCCGGACCCCCTGAAGCTTTCTTT.

V and J are TRBV12-3 or TRBV12-4 and TRBJ2-3; no definite D call. The end of the DNA aligns better with TRBJ1-5, so the J call may be wrong. CDR3 length equals 13 residues. CDR3 DNA: TGTGCCAGCAGGCCGGTTTCCCCAGATACGCAGCATTTT. This gives the protein CASRPVSPDTQHF.

A word on this clonotype: A much larger clone lies one base from this, so it may be a read error. V gene TRBV20-1 combines with J gene TRBJ2-7; 8 bases are a match to TRBD2. With 7 bases clipped from V and 4 bases from J, the junction kept 15 bases outside the gene matches. Germline values: CDR1 DFQATT, CDR2 SNEGSKA (reference sequence). The CDR3 extends over 15 amino acids. The CDR3 region is CSVSYSGSVTYEQYF. The CDR3 DNA reads TGCAGTGTTAGCTACAGCGGGAGTGTTACATACGAGCAGTACTTC.

This clonotype was counted ten times or more. The CDR3 spells CASSYGTSSTDTQYF. For the CDR3, the DNA is TGTGCCAGCAGTTATGGGACTAGCTCCACAGATACGCAGTATTTT. This chain joins TRBV28 and TRBJ2-3, with 9 bases matching TRBD2. Germline loops: CDR1 MDHEN, CDR2 SYDVKM. V dropped 4 bases and J dropped 2; count of bases not matched to a gene: 4. This CDR3 region has 15 residues.

The sample holds many counts of this clonotype. V gene TRBV30 combines with J gene TRBJ2-2; D is ambiguous. V lost 0 bases and J lost 6, with 2 bases in between. Germline CDR1 reads GTSNPN; CDR2 reads SVGIG (reference sequence). The CDR3 contains 11 residues. This CDR3 is CAWSVSGELFF. CDR3 DNA sequence: TGTGCCTGGAGTGTATCCGGGGAGCTGTTTTTT.

This clonotype was found a few times. The CDR3 here is CASMDQWAGPDTQYF. The CDR3 nucleotides read TGTGCCAGTATGGACCAATGGGCCGGGCCAGATACGCAGTATTTT. The rearrangement joins TRBV19 to TRBJ2-3, with D unresolved. Trimming cost V 7 bases and J 4 bases, with 18 bases left between them. Per the germline V gene, CDR1 is LNHDA and CDR2 is SQIVND (reference sequence). This CDR3 has 15 amino acids. Full variable domain (rest looked up from reference TRBV19 and TRBJ2-3): DGGITQSPKYLFRKEGQNVTLSCEQNLNHDAMYWYRQDPGQGLRLIYYSQIVNDFQKGDIAEGYSVSREKKESFPLTVTSAQKNPTAFYLCASMDQWAGPDTQYFGPGTRLTVL.

This clonotype came up a few times. This rearrangement joins TRBV6-6 to TRBJ2-7; weak D call: TRBD1 (5 bases). The V and J ends lost 0 bases and 8 bases respectively, with 20 bases between them. The CDR3 has 16 residues. Germline assignment: CDR1 MNHNY and CDR2 SVGAGI (reference sequence). CDR3 sequence reads: CASSYSTPDINIQQYF. CDR3 bases: TGTGCCAGCAGTTACTCGACTCCGGACATAAACATTCAGCAGTACTTC.

Ten or more counts support this clonotype. The rearrangement joins TRBV3-1 to TRBJ2-2; a possible D gene is TRBD1 (5 bases). Trimming shortened V by 3 bases and J by 3 bases, and 8 bases separated the two germline ends. Germline V lookup: CDR1 LGHDT, CDR2 YNNKEL (reference sequence). This CDR3 contains 14 residues. DNA of the CDR3: TGTGCCAGCAGCCACCTAGGGGACACCGGGGAGCTGTTTTTT. Translation gives CASSHLGDTGELFF. Full variable domain (remainder filled in from reference TRBV3-1 and TRBJ2-2): DTAVSQTPKYLVTQMGNDKSIKCEQNLGHDTMYWYKQDSKKFLKIMFSYNNKELIINETVPNRFSPKSPDKAHLNLHINSLELGDSAVYFCASSHLGDTGELFFGEGSRLTVL.